Below are 15 T cell receptor beta chains sequenced from a single sample in a study of blood T cell repertoires in COVID-19. Using immunoSEQ multiplex PCR, the repertoire was profiled, and TCRdb retains in-frame clones only, with some absent. The sample holds around 330,000 clones, around 91% seen once. The sample comprised PBMCs or T cells enriched from blood (not recorded which). The receptors here all came from a woman aged 40 to 50 who had recovered from COVID-19.

This chain joins TRBV7-9 and TRBJ2-3, with 10 bases lining up with TRBD2. CDR1 is SEHNR and CDR2 is FQNEAQ in the germline V gene (reference sequence). The CDR3 is made up of 16 amino acids. The V and J ends lost 2 bases and 0 bases, in that order; junction bases with no gene match: 2. CDR3 coding DNA: TGTGCCAGCAGCTTACATAGCGGGGGGAGCACAGATACGCAGTATTTT. Translated: CASSLHSGGSTDTQYF.

The rearrangement joins TRBV7-3 to TRBJ2-3, with 11 nucleotides matching TRBD2. With 5 bases clipped from V and 8 bases from J, the junction kept 9 bases outside the gene matches. Germline V gene data show CDR1 as SGHTA and CDR2 as FQGTGA. The CDR3 spans 15 residues. The CDR3 reads CASSLTSGASGTQYF. The CDR3 region has the DNA TGTGCCAGCAGCCTGACTAGCGGGGCCTCGGGTACGCAGTATTTT.

This chain uses TRBV5-1 with TRBJ2-1, with a weak D call TRBD2 (6 bases). The CDR3 is 14 residues long. V gave up 5 bases and J gave up 5 bases, with 14 bases separating them. Germline V CDR1 and CDR2: SGHRS, YFSETQ. The CDR3 here is CASRTGSLNNEQFF. In DNA, the CDR3 is TGCGCCAGCAGGACCGGGAGTCTCAACAATGAGCAGTTCTTC.

The chain carries TRBV25-1 and TRBJ2-7, with TRBD1 matching over 7 bases. J gave up 5 bases and V 5 bases, and 21 bases lay outside the gene matches. CDR1 MGHDK and CDR2 SYGVNS come from the germline V gene. This CDR3 comprises 18 residues. In DNA form, the CDR3 reads TGTGCCAGCAGTCGGGGTTCTGGCCAGGGGGTATACTCAGACGAGCAGTACTTC. The encoded protein is CASSRGSGQGVYSDEQYF.

This sequence joins TRBV18 and TRBJ1-5; the D gene is possibly TRBD1 (5 bases). This CDR3 comprises 14 residues. The germline CDR1 and CDR2 sequences are KGHSH and LQKENI. V gave up 6 bases and J gave up 2 bases, with 11 bases separating them. The CDR3 loop is CASSPDSRNQPQHF. The DNA of the CDR3 is TGTGCCAGCTCGCCAGACAGCCGCAATCAGCCCCAGCATTTT.

Note on this clone: At one boundary the junction diverges from the germline segment, which might be a read error. The chain links TRBV7-7 to TRBJ2-7; D perhaps matches TRBD2 (6 bases). The CDR3 extends over 13 amino acids. Germline assignment: CDR1 SSHAT and CDR2 FNYEAQ (reference sequence). The CDR3 bases are TGTGCTAGCAGCTTAGCCGGCGGGGCCGAGCAGTACTTC. Translated: CASSLAGGAEQYF. Full variable domain (missing parts from reference TRBV7-7 and TRBJ2-7): GAGVSQSPRYKVTKRGQDVTLRCDPISSHATLYWYQQALGQGPEFLTYFNYEAQPDKSGLPSDRFSAERPEGSISTLTIQRTEQRDSAMYRCASSLAGGAEQYFGPGTRLTVT.

The table lists this clone with a count of one. The rearrangement links TRBV24-1 to TRBJ2-1, with unresolved D. The V and J ends lost 9 bases and 1 base respectively, with 15 bases between them. The CDR3 extends over 15 amino acids. Germline V gene data show CDR1 as KGHDR and CDR2 as SFDVKD. The DNA for the CDR3 is TGTGCCACCTCAAAAAACGCTAAGTCCTACAATGAGCAGTTCTTC. Its translation is CATSKNAKSYNEQFF.

The chain has TRBV4-2 and TRBJ2-1; 9 nucleotides match TRBD2. This CDR3 has 17 amino acids. Germline V gene data show CDR1 as LGHNA and CDR2 as YNFKEQ. V dropped 2 bases and J dropped 9; count of bases not matched to a gene: 14. CDR3 sequence: CASSQLTSGRGDGEQFF. Written as DNA, the CDR3 is TGTGCCAGCAGCCAACTTACTAGCGGGCGGGGGGATGGTGAGCAGTTCTTC.

DNA for the CDR3: TGTGCCAGCAGCGCTCAGATAGGGGGATCATACAATGAGCAGTTCTTC. It translates to CASSAQIGGSYNEQFF. The chain recombines TRBV5-4 with TRBJ2-1; perhaps TRBD1 as D (6 bases). CDR3 length: 16 residues. Trimming left V 4 bases short and J 4 bases short, with 18 bases between. Looked up from germline, CDR1 is SGHNT and CDR2 is YYREEE (reference sequence). Drawing the rest from reference TRBV5-4 and TRBJ2-1, the complete variable domain is ETGVTQSPTHLIKTRGQQVTLRCSSQSGHNTVSWYQQALGQGPQFIFQYYREEENGRGNFPPRFSGLQFPNYSSELNVNALELDDSALYLCASSAQIGGSYNEQFFGPGTRLTVL.

The rearrangement joins TRBV24-1 to TRBJ2-7; TRBD1 might be the D (6 bases). This CDR3 spans 13 amino acids. Germline CDR1 reads KGHDR; CDR2 reads SFDVKD. Deletions cut 3 bases from V and 6 bases from J, with 11 bases between. The CDR3, as DNA: TGTGCCACCAGTGATCCACAGGGCGGCGAGCAGTACTTC. Translating it yields CATSDPQGGEQYF.

The chain couples TRBV7-8 to TRBJ1-1; perhaps TRBD1 as D (6 bases). Germline CDR1 SGHVS, CDR2 FQNEAQ. The ends were cut back, 4 bases at V and 4 bases at J, with 16 bases in the middle. This CDR3 spans 15 amino acids. The CDR3 is CASSSTATGLTEAFF. In nucleotides, the CDR3 is TGTGCCAGCAGCTCCACGGCAACAGGGCTCACTGAAGCTTTCTTT.

The rearrangement joins TRBV27 to TRBJ1-5; TRBD1 aligns across 7 bases. The CDR3 length is 14 residues. From germline, CDR1 is MNHEY and CDR2 SMNVEV (reference sequence). J lost 7 bases, V lost 0 bases, and 3 bases had no gene match. The DNA for the CDR3 is TGTGCCAGCAGTTTATCGACAGGGATACAGCCCCAGCATTTT. Amino acids: CASSLSTGIQPQHF.

The gene calls are TRBV3-1 (or the pseudogene TRBV3-2) and TRBJ1-1, with a weak D call TRBD1 (5 bases). Germline lookup yields CDR1 LGHDT and CDR2 YNNKEL (reference sequence). Trimming pared 5 bases from V and 4 bases from J, leaving 14 bases between. This CDR3 is built from 14 residues. DNA for the CDR3: TGTGCCAGCAGCAACCCCAGGGAGGGCACTGAAGCTTTCTTT. Its protein product is CASSNPREGTEAFF.

This clone appeared a few times. J is TRBJ2-6 and V is TRBV5-4; D possibly corresponds to TRBD1 (6 bases). Germline V CDR1 and CDR2: SGHNT, YYREEE (reference sequence). The V and J ends lost 0 bases and 14 bases respectively, with 9 bases between them. There are 12 residues in the CDR3. For the CDR3, the DNA is TGTGCCAGCAGCTTGGAGGGGGAGATCCTGACTTTC. Its translation is CASSLEGEILTF. Complete variable domain (other parts from reference TRBV5-4 and TRBJ2-6): ETGVTQSPTHLIKTRGQQVTLRCSSQSGHNTVSWYQQALGQGPQFIFQYYREEENGRGNFPPRFSGLQFPNYSSELNVNALELDDSALYLCASSLEGEILTFGAGSRLTVL.

The J gene is TRBJ2-1, the V gene TRBV15, with unresolved D. Germline loops: CDR1 LNHNV, CDR2 YYDKDF (reference sequence). The CDR3 is 14 residues long. V lost 1 base and J lost 6, with 10 bases in between. For the CDR3, the DNA is TGTGCCACCAGCAGAGTCCCCACAGTCAATGAGCAGTTCTTC. Amino acids: CATSRVPTVNEQFF.